The 7 T cell receptor beta chains below all came from one sample that was sequenced in a study of neurological immune-mediated disorders. TCRdb reprocessed the 5' RACE reads via MiXCR and lists one record per CDR3 protein. The sample contains more than 95,000 distinct CDR3 sequences, under 14% of which appear only once. Stated time point: longitudinal time-point 3. The sample was PBMCs. These receptors came from a female donor with HTLV-1-associated myelopathy (HAM/TSP).

This clonotype was recorded at least ten times. The rearrangement links TRBV11-2 to TRBJ2-1; no definite D call. The V and J ends lost 3 bases and 4 bases respectively, with 7 bases between them. CDR1 SGHAT and CDR2 FQNNGV come from the germline V gene. CDR3 length: 13 amino acids. CDR3 DNA sequence: TGTGCCAGCAGCTTCGGAGAGTACAATGAGCAGTTCTTC. Translation gives CASSFGEYNEQFF. Complete variable domain (other parts from reference TRBV11-2 and TRBJ2-1): EAGVAQSPRYKIIEKRQSVAFWCNPISGHATLYWYQQILGQGPKLLIQFQNNGVVDDSQLPKDRFSAERLKGVDSTLKIQPAKLEDSAVYLCASSFGEYNEQFFGPGTRLTVL.

A note on this clonotype: A much larger clone differs by one base, so this may be a read error. This chain uses TRBV20-1 with TRBJ1-1; D is ambiguous. Germline lookup yields CDR1 DFQATT and CDR2 SNEGSKA (reference sequence). The V end lost 6 bases, the J end lost 3 bases, and 14 bases lay between the germline ends. This CDR3 has 13 residues. The chain's CDR3 is CSARQVPDTEAFF. The CDR3 nucleotides are TGCAGTGCCCGGCAGGTGCCGGACACTGAAGCTTTCTTT.

This clonotype turned up a few times. The chain recombines TRBV14 with TRBJ2-3; 7 bases match TRBD2. Germline V lookup: CDR1 SGHDN, CDR2 FVKESK. This CDR3 is 16 amino acids long. The junction had 11 bases not matched to a gene; V was cut back by 4 bases and J by 4 bases. The CDR3 loop reads CASSPLSGDTSDTQYF. CDR3 coding DNA: TGTGCCAGCAGCCCCCTGAGCGGGGATACTTCAGATACGCAGTATTTT.

This clonotype was counted ten times or more. The chain uses TRBV20-1 and TRBJ2-1; no clear D gene. The CDR3 has 16 residues. Trimming removed 6 bases at V and 5 bases at J, with 23 bases between. Germline lookup yields CDR1 DFQATT and CDR2 SNEGSKA (reference sequence). The CDR3 sequence: CSAHPLTRPRDNEQFF. The CDR3 DNA reads TGCAGTGCCCACCCCCTGACCCGGCCTCGAGACAATGAGCAGTTCTTC.

Points on this clonotype: The CDR3 ends on some other residue instead of the conserved phenylalanine or tryptophan, so this is likely a read error. The chain employs TRBV10-3 and TRBJ2-5; 9 bases map to TRBD1. This CDR3 has 15 amino acids. Germline assignment: CDR1 ENHRY and CDR2 SYGVKD. The J segment lost 1 base and the V segment lost 4 bases, leaving 4 bases of the junction unmatched. The CDR3 DNA reads as TGTGCCATCAGTGGAGGACAGGGGCTCCAAGAGACCCAGTACTCC. Protein: CAISGGQGLQETQYS.

This clonotype occurred many times. V is TRBV2 and J is TRBJ2-7; TRBD2 might be the D (6 bases). This CDR3 has 14 residues. Per the germline V gene, CDR1 is SNHLY and CDR2 is FYNNEI. Trimming cost V 4 bases and J 7 bases, with 17 bases left between them. CDR3 loop: CASSAGGTAGEQYF. In nucleotides, the CDR3 is TGTGCCAGCAGTGCTGGGGGGACCGCGGGAGAGCAGTACTTC.

In its sample, this clonotype was seen many times. J is TRBJ2-2 and V is TRBV5-1; TRBD1 matches 8 bases. Losses at the gene ends were 1 base for V and 4 bases for J; bases not matched to a gene: 6. The CDR3 is made up of 16 amino acids. Germline V gives CDR1 SGHRS, CDR2 YFSETQ. The CDR3 loop reads CASSLRGTGATGELFF. As DNA, the CDR3 is TGCGCCAGCAGCTTGCGGGGGACAGGAGCCACCGGGGAGCTGTTTTTT.